These 7 T cell receptor beta chains were sequenced from one sample in a study of blood T cell repertoires in COVID-19. The method was immunoSEQ multiplex PCR; TCRdb's version includes in-frame clones alone and lacks a portion of them. The sample consists of around 24,000 clones, about 89% of them appearing once. Source material: peripheral blood. These receptor sequences come from a woman in her 70s with active COVID-19.

The V gene is TRBV6-2 or TRBV6-3, the J gene TRBJ2-7; a possible D gene is TRBD1 (5 bases). The CDR3 runs 12 residues. In germline, CDR1 is MNHEY, CDR2 SVGEGT. V was trimmed by 0 bases and J by 6 bases, leaving 6 bases between them. Here the CDR3 DNA reads TGTGCCAGCAGTTACTCTCAGGGCGAGCAGTACTTC. This encodes CASSYSQGEQYF.

The chain joins TRBV6-6 to TRBJ2-5, with 9 bases matching TRBD1. V gave up 5 bases and J gave up 2 bases; unmatched junction bases: 6. This CDR3 contains 15 residues. Germline-derived CDR1 and CDR2 are MNHNY and SVGAGI (reference sequence). CDR3 DNA: TGTGCCAGCAGTAACAGGGGGCATCAACAAGAGACCCAGTACTTC. Translating gives CASSNRGHQQETQYF.

This chain connects TRBV6-5 to TRBJ1-2; 7 bases align to TRBD1. From germline, CDR1 is MNHEY and CDR2 SVGAGI. Unmatched junction bases numbered 6, after V lost 6 bases and J lost 8 bases. This CDR3 has 12 residues. CDR3 coding DNA: TGTGCCAGCAGCCCAACAGGGGTCGGCTACACCTTC. Its translation: CASSPTGVGYTF.

This clone was observed once. The chain employs TRBV3-1 (or the pseudogene TRBV3-2) and TRBJ1-2; the match to TRBD1 covers 7 bases. CDR3 length equals 13 residues. From germline, CDR1 is LGHDT and CDR2 YNNKEL (reference sequence). V was pared by 4 bases and J by 4 bases, with 3 bases of the junction left unmatched. CDR3 DNA: TGTGCCAGCAGCCGCCGGGACAGCTATGGCTACACCTTC. Its translation is CASSRRDSYGYTF.

The V and J genes are TRBV5-6 and TRBJ2-1, with 10 bases matching TRBD2. The V segment lost 4 bases and the J segment 10 bases; nucleotides outside the gene matches: 5. Germline CDR1 is SGHDT and CDR2 is YYEEEE. The CDR3 length is 13 residues. CDR3 DNA sequence: TGTGCCAGCAGCCTAGCGGGGGCCGTAGAGCAGTTCTTC. Translated, it gives CASSLAGAVEQFF. Full variable domain (remainder filled in from reference TRBV5-6 and TRBJ2-1): DAGVTQSPTHLIKTRGQQVTLRCSPKSGHDTVSWYQQALGQGPQFIFQYYEEEERQRGNFPDRFSGHQFPNYSSELNVNALLLGDSALYLCASSLAGAVEQFFGPGTRLTVL.

The chain is built from TRBV3-1 (or the pseudogene TRBV3-2) and TRBJ1-1; no firm D call. The CDR3 length is 15 residues. The germline V gene has CDR1 LGHDT and CDR2 YNNKEL (reference sequence). The germline V and J ends were trimmed by 3 bases and 7 bases, with 18 bases remaining between them. The CDR3 region is CASSHLGRFPGEAFF. Here the CDR3 DNA reads TGTGCCAGCAGCCACCTTGGGAGATTCCCGGGTGAAGCTTTCTTT.

The chain links TRBV5-1 to TRBJ1-2; TRBD1 is a possible D gene (5 bases). From germline, CDR1 is SGHRS and CDR2 YFSETQ. V lost 4 bases and J 5 bases, leaving 12 bases between the germline ends. The CDR3 totals 13 residues. The CDR3 sequence is CASSPGGRYGYTF. The CDR3 DNA follows: TGCGCCAGCAGCCCGGGGGGTCGATATGGCTACACCTTC.